The subject of this entry is one T cell receptor (beta chain). The sample comes from a study of blood T cell repertoires in COVID-19. Study context: T cells, B-cell-depleted T cells, or PBMCs supplied cDNA or gDNA.

Germline CDR1 SGHAT, CDR2 FQNNGV. The CDR3 is made up of 14 amino acids. Between the trimmed V and J ends, which lost 0 bases and 1 base, there was a span of 6 bases. The Seattle patients, enrolled during active infection, were followed longitudinally. Produced via immunoSEQ multiplex PCR; TCRdb's table is partial and in-frame only. Here the sample spans fewer than 350,000 clones, approximately 86% being singletons. The chain recombines TRBV11-2 with TRBJ1-2; D is unresolved. The sequence came from an older woman with COVID-19, enrolled during active disease. The specimen sequenced was peripheral blood. The CDR3 DNA follows: TGTGCCAGCAGCTTAGATACTATTAACTATGGCTACACCTTC. It specifies CASSLDTINYGYTF.